This T cell receptor (beta chain) originates from a study of T cells in Graves' hyperthyroidism and ophthalmopathy. The CDR3 regions of TCR beta were amplified from RNA transcripts. RT-PCR in the first round (using the HTBI primer set) targeted the TCR CDR3. One entry per CDR3 protein results from TCRdb running MiXCR on the multiplex PCR reads. Here the sample spans about 59,000 distinct CDR3 sequences, roughly 50% being singletons. Germline V lookup: CDR1 SNHLY, CDR2 FYNNEI. The CDR3 spans 11 residues. Trimming removed 2 bases at V and 7 bases at J, with 5 bases between. This sequence was found in a woman in her fifties or sixties with Graves' ophthalmopathy. The material sequenced was blood. This chain joins TRBV2 and TRBJ1-1; D uncertain. The CDR3 region has the DNA TGTGCCAGCAGTGAAACAAGTGAAGCTTTCTTT. It translates to CASSETSEAFF.